These 5 T cell receptor beta chains came from one sample sequenced in a study of shared clonotypes between healthy human individuals. Sequencing was performed with immunoSEQ multiplex PCR; in TCRdb, only in-frame clones are kept and a portion is missing. Among 2 million to 2.5 million clones, almost 96% were seen once, and the ten largest hold approximately 0.13%. The material sequenced was naive CD4+ T cells sorted from blood. Noted subset: CD45RA+ positively selected. These receptors were collected from a man aged 18 to 30 in good health.

The V and J genes are TRBV7-2 and TRBJ2-7; maybe TRBD2 (5 bases). Germline lookup yields CDR1 SGHTA and CDR2 FQGNSA. This CDR3 spans 14 amino acids. Trimming stripped 1 base from V and 6 bases from J, with 13 bases between. The CDR3 bases are TGTGCCAGCAGCTTAGAGGGAGCAGTCGTCGAGCAGTACTTC. This gives the protein CASSLEGAVVEQYF.

The chain joins TRBV6-5 to TRBJ1-1; TRBD1 might be the D (5 bases). The CDR3 runs to 15 residues. V shed 6 bases and J shed 0 bases, with 14 bases lying between them. Per the germline V gene, CDR1 is MNHEY and CDR2 is SVGAGI. In DNA form, the CDR3 reads TGTGCCAGCAGAGGGCTAGGGGTGATGAACACTGAAGCTTTCTTT. This gives the protein CASRGLGVMNTEAFF.

This rearrangement joins TRBV2 to TRBJ2-2; possibly TRBD1 or TRBD2 for D (6 bases each). V lost 10 bases and J lost 2, with 14 bases in between. This CDR3 contains 14 residues. Germline loops: CDR1 SNHLY, CDR2 FYNNEI. As DNA, the CDR3 is TGTGCCACTCACGAGGGGGGTAACACCGGGGAGCTGTTTTTT. It translates to CATHEGGNTGELFF.

This chain connects TRBV30 to TRBJ2-3, with a possible D match to TRBD2 (5 bases). V lost 5 bases and J 2 bases, leaving 8 bases between the germline ends. Germline CDR1 is GTSNPN and CDR2 is SVGIG (reference sequence). CDR3 length: 12 amino acids. CDR3 protein: CAWSGFTDTQYF. In DNA, the CDR3 is TGTGCCTGGTCGGGGTTCACAGATACGCAGTATTTT.

CDR3 nucleotide sequence: TGCGCCAGCAGCTGGGCCGGCGACAAAAGCACAGATACGCAGTATTTT. Translation: CASSWAGDKSTDTQYF. The chain has TRBV5-1 and TRBJ2-3; D call uncertain. CDR1 is SGHRS, CDR2 YFSETQ, per germline. Trimming took off 3 bases at V and 0 bases at J, with 14 bases between the two ends. The CDR3 has 16 amino acids.